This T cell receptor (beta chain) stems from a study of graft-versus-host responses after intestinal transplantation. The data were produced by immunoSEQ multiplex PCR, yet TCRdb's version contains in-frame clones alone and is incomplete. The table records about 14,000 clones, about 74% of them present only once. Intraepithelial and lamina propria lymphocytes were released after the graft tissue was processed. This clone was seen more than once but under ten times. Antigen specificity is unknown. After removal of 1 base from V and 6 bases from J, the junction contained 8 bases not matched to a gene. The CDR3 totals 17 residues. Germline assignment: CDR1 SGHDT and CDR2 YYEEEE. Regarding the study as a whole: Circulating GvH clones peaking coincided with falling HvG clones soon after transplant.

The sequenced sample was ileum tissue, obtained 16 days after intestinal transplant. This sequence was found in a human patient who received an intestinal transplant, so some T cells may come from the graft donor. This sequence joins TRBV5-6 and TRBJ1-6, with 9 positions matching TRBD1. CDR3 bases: TGTGCCAGCAGCTTGAGTGGTGTGGACAGGGGTAATTCACCCCTCCACTTT. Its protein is CASSLSGVDRGNSPLHF.